The clone carrying this TCR beta chain was seen a few times. What it recognizes is unknown. CDR1 SGHDT and CDR2 YYEEEE come from the germline V gene. The length of the CDR3 is 17 residues. V was shortened by 2 bases and J by 4 bases, with 18 bases between the two germline ends. This specimen belongs to a study of beta chain features in type 1 diabetes. General study results and limits: Naive, central memory and Treg TCRB repertoires seemed to resemble each other more closely in patients than they did in healthy donors.

The isolated RNA, all of it, was reverse transcribed, so expressed TCRB transcripts were what got sequenced. Generated by immunoSEQ multiplex PCR, the TCRdb table keeps only in-frame clones and is missing some. The sample holds about 620,000 clones, roughly a sixth seen once. The chain joins TRBV5-6 to TRBJ1-4; D call uncertain. The TCR was taken from a man aged 18 to 30 in good health. The sample was naive CD4+ T cells from blood. CDR3 region: CASSFRGRLENNEKLFF. The CDR3 bases are TGTGCCAGCAGCTTCCGTGGGAGGCTTGAGAATAATGAAAAACTGTTTTTT.